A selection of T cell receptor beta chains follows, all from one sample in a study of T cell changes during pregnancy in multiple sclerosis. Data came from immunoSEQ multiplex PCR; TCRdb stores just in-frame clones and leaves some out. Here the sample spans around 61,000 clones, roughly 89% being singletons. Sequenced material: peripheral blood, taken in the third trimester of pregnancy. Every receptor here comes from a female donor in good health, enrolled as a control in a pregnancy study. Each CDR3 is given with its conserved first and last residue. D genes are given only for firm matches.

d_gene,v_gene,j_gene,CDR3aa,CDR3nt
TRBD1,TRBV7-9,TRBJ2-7,CASSSGTGLEQYF,TGTGCCAGCAGCTCCGGGACAGGACTCGAGCAGTACTTC
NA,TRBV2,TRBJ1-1,CASTDQGWNTEAFF,TGTGCCAGCACCGACCAGGGTTGGAACACTGAAGCTTTCTTT
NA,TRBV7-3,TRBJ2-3,CASSLSQTDTQYF,TGTGCCAGCAGCTTAAGCCAGACAGATACGCAGTATTTT
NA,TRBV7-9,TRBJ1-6,CASSSNTEGPLHF,TGTGCCAGCAGCTCCAACACGGAGGGACCCCTCCACTTT
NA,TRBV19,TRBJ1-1,CASSMGRNTEAFF,TGTGCCAGTAGTATGGGGCGGAACACTGAAGCTTTCTTT
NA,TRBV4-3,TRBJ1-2,CASSQDSYRGYTF,TGCGCCAGCAGCCAGGACTCCTATAGGGGCTACACCTTC
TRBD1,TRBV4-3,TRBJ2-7,CASSQGPGQGAYEQYF,TGCGCCAGCAGCCAAGGTCCCGGACAGGGTGCCTACGAGCAGTACTTC
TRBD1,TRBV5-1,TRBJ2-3,CASSLDGRGRIADTQYF,TGCGCCAGCAGCTTGGATGGCAGGGGGCGCATCGCAGATACGCAGTATTTT
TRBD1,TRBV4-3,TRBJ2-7,CASSHRTGGYEQYF,TGCGCCAGCAGCCATCGGACAGGGGGCTACGAGCAGTACTTC
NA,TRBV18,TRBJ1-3,CASSLDISGNTIYF,TGTGCCAGCTCACTTGACATCTCTGGAAACACCATATATTTT
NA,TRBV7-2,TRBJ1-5,CASSSVSSNQPQHF,TGTGCCAGCAGCTCAGTATCTAGCAATCAGCCCCAGCATTTT
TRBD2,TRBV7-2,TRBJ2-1,CASSLIPSGGREQFF,TGTGCCAGCAGCTTAATCCCTAGCGGGGGGCGGGAGCAGTTCTTC
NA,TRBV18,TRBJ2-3,CASSPNRGATDTQYF,TGTGCCAGCTCACCTAACCGGGGGGCCACAGATACGCAGTATTTT
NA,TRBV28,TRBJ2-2,CASSLIGGSTRTGELFF,TGTGCCAGCAGTTTGATCGGGGGTTCGACACGCACCGGGGAGCTGTTTTTT
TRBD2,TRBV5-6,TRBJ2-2,CASSPLTRTSGPGGELFF,TGTGCCAGCAGCCCATTAACGCGGACTAGCGGCCCCGGGGGGGAGCTGTTTTTT
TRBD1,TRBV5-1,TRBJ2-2,CASSSYGDRGAGELFF,TGCGCCAGCAGCTCGTACGGGGACAGGGGCGCCGGGGAGCTGTTTTTT
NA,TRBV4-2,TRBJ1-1,CASSRYRDTRGVDTEAFF,TGTGCCAGCAGCCGATACCGGGACACTCGAGGGGTGGACACTGAAGCTTTCTTT
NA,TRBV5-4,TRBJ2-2,CASSIITGELFF,TGTGCCAGCAGCATAATAACCGGGGAGCTGTTTTTT
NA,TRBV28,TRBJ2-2,CASSFQRELFF,TGTGCCAGCAGTTTCCAGAGGGAGCTGTTTTTT
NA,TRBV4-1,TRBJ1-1,CASSQSEEAFF,TGCGCCAGCAGCCAAAGTGAGGAAGCTTTCTTT